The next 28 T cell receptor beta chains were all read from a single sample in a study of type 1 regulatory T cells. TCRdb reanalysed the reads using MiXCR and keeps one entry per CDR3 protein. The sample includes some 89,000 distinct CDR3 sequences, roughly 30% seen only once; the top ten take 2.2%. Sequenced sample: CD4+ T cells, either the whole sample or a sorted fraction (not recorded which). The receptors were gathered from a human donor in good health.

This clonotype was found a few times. CDR3 sequence: CASSLQTGNTGELFF. DNA for the CDR3: TGTGCCAGCAGCTTACAGACAGGGAACACCGGGGAGCTGTTTTTT. J is TRBJ2-2 and V is TRBV7-2; TRBD1 is a possible D gene (6 bases). V lost 2 bases, J lost 1 base, and 8 bases lay in between. In germline, CDR1 is SGHTA, CDR2 FQGNSA. The CDR3 has 15 amino acids.

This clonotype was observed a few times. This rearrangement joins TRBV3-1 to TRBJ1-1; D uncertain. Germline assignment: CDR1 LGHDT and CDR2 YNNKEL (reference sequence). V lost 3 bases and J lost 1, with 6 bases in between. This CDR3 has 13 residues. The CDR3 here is CASSQVGNTEAFF. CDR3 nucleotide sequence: TGTGCCAGCAGCCAGGTAGGGAACACTGAAGCTTTCTTT.

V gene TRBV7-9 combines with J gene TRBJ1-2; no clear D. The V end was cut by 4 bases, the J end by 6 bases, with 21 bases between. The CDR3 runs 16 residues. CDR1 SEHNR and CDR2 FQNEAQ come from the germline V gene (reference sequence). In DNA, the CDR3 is TGTGCCAGCAGCTCCATCGCTGGGTCAGAATTTCATGGCTACACCTTC. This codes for CASSSIAGSEFHGYTF.

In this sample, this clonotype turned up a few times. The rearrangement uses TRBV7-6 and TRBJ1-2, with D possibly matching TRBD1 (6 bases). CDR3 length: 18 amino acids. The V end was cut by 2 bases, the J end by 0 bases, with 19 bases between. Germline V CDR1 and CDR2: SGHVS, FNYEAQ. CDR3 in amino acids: CASSLFGGQATANYGYTF. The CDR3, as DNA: TGTGCCAGCAGCTTATTCGGGGGCCAGGCGACAGCTAACTATGGCTACACCTTC.

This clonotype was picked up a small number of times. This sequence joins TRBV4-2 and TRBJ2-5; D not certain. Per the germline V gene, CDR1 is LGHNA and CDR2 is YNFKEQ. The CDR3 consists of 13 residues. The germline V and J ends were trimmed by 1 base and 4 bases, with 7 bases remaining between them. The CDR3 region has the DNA TGTGCCAGCAGCCAAGGACGAGTAGAGACCCAGTACTTC. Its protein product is CASSQGRVETQYF.

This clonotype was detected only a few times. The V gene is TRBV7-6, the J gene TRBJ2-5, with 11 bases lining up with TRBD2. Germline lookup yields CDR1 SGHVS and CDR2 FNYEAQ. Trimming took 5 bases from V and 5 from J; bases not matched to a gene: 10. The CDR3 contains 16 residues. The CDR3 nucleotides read TGTGCCAGCAGCGGCGGGACTAGCGGTCCCGGGGAGACCCAGTACTTC. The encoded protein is CASSGGTSGPGETQYF.

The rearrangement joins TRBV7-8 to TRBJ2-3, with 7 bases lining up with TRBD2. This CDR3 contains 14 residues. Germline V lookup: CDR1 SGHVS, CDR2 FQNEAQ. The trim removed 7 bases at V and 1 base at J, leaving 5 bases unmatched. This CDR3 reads CASILGGGTDTQYF. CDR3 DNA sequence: TGTGCCAGCATCCTTGGGGGGGGCACAGATACGCAGTATTTT.

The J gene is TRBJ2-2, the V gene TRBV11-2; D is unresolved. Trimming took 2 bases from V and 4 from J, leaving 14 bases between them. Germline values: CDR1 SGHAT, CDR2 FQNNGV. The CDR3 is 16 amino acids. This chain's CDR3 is CASSLSGGVGTGELFF. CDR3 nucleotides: TGTGCCAGCAGCTTAAGTGGCGGAGTCGGCACCGGGGAGCTGTTTTTT.

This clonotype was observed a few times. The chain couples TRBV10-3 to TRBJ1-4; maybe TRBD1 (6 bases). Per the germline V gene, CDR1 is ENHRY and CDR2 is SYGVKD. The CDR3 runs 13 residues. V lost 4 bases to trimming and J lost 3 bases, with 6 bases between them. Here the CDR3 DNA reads TGTGCCATCAGTGGACAGGCTAATGAAAAACTGTTTTTT. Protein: CAISGQANEKLFF.

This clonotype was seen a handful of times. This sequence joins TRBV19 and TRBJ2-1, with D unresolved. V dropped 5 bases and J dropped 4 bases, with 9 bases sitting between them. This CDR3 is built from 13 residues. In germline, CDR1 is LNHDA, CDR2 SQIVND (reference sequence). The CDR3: CASSLRAYNEQFF. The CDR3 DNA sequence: TGTGCCAGTAGTCTTCGGGCTTACAATGAGCAGTTCTTC.

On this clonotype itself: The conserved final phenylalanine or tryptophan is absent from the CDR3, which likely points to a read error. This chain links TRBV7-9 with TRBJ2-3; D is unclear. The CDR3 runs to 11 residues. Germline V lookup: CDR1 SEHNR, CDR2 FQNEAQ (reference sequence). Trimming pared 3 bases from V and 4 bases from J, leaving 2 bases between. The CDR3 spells CASSFADTQYS. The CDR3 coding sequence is TGTGCCAGCAGCTTTGCAGATACGCAGTATTCT.

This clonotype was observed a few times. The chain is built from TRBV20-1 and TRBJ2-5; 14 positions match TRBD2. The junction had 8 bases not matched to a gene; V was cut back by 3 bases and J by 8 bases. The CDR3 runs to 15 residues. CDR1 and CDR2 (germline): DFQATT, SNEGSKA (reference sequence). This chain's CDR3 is CSARKPGLAGETQYF. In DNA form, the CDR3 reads TGCAGTGCTAGGAAACCGGGACTAGCGGGAGAAACCCAGTACTTC.

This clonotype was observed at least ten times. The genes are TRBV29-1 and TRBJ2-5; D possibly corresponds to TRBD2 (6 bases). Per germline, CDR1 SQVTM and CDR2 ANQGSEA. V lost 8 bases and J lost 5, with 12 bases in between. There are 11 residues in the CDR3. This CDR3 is CSLRLGETQYF. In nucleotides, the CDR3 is TGCAGCCTAAGACTAGGCGAGACCCAGTACTTC.

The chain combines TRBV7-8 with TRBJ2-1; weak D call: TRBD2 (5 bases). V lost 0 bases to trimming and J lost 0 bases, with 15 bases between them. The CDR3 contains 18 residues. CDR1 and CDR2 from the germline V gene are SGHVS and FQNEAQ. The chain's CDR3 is CASSLALAGYSSYNEQFF. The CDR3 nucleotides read TGTGCCAGCAGCTTAGCGCTAGCTGGCTATAGCTCCTACAATGAGCAGTTCTTC.

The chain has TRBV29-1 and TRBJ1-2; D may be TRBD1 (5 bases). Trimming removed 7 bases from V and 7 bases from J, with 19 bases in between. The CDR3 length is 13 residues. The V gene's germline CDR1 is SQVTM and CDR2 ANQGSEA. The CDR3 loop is CSDNLDGAVGYTF. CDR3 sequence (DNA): TGCAGCGATAACCTGGACGGGGCGGTTGGCTACACCTTC.

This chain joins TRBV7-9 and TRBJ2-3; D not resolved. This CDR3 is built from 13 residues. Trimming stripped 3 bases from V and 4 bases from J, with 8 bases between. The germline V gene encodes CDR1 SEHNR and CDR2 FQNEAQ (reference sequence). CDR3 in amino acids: CASSLEFPDTQYF. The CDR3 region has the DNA TGTGCCAGCAGCTTGGAGTTTCCAGATACGCAGTATTTT.

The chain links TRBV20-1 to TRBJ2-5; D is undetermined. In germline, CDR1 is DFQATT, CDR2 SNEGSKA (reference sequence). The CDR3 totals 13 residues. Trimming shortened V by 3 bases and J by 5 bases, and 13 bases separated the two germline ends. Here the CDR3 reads CSASPLYGETQYF. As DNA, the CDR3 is TGCAGTGCTAGCCCCTTATACGGGGAGACCCAGTACTTC.

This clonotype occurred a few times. CDR3 DNA sequence: TGTGCCAGCAGCTTAGTTTTACTAGCCGGATACAATGAGCAGTTCTTC. Amino acid sequence: CASSLVLLAGYNEQFF. The genes are TRBV7-2 and TRBJ2-1, with a tentative D call TRBD2 (6 bases). The V end was cut by 1 base, the J end by 4 bases, with 14 bases between. This CDR3 spans 16 amino acids. Germline V gene sequence: CDR1 SGHTA, CDR2 FQGNSA. Supplemented by reference TRBV7-2 and TRBJ2-1, the full variable domain reads GAGVSQSPSNKVTEKGKDVELRCDPISGHTALYWYRQSLGQGLEFLIYFQGNSAPDKSGLPSDRFSAERTGGSVSTLTIQRTQQEDSAVYLCASSLVLLAGYNEQFFGPGTRLTVL.

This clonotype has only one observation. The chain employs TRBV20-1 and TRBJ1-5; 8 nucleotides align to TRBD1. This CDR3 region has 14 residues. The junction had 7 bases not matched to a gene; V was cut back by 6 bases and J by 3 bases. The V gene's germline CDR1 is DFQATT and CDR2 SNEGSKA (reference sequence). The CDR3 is CSATLTGDNQPQHF. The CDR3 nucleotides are TGCAGTGCCACCCTGACAGGGGACAATCAGCCCCAGCATTTT.

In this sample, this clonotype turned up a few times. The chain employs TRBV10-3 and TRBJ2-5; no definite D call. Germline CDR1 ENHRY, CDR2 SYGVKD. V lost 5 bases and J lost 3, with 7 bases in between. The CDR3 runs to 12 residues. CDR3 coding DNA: TGTGCCATCAGTCCAAACGAAGAGACCCAGTACTTC. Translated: CAISPNEETQYF.

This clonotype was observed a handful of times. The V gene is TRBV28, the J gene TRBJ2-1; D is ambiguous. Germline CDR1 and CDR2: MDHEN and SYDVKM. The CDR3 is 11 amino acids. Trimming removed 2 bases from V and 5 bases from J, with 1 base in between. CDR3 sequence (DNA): TGTGCCAGCAGTTTAGACAATGAGCAGTTCTTC. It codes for CASSLDNEQFF.

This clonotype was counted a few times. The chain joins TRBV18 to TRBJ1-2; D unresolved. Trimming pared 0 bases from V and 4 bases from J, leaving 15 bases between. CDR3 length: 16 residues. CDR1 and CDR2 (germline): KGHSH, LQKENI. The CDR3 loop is CASSPPVNPRTYGYTF. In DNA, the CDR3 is TGTGCCAGCTCACCACCGGTAAATCCTAGGACCTATGGCTACACCTTC. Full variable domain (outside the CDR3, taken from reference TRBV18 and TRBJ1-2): NAGVMQNPRHLVRRRGQEARLRCSPMKGHSHVYWYRQLPEEGLKFMVYLQKENIIDESGMPKERFSAEFPKEGPSILRIQQVVRGDSAAYFCASSPPVNPRTYGYTFGSGTRLTVV.

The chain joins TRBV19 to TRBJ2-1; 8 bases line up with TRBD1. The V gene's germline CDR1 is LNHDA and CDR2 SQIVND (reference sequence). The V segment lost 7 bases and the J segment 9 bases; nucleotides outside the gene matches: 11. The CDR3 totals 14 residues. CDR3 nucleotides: TGTGCCAGTACCGGACAGGGACGTTCCGCTGAGCAGTTCTTC. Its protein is CASTGQGRSAEQFF.

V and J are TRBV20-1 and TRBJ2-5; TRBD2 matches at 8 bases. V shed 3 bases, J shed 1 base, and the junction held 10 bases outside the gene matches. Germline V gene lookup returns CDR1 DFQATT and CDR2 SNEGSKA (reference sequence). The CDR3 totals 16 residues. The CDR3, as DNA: TGCAGTGCTAGTTATGCGACTAGCGCACCCCAAGAGACCCAGTACTTC. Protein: CSASYATSAPQETQYF.

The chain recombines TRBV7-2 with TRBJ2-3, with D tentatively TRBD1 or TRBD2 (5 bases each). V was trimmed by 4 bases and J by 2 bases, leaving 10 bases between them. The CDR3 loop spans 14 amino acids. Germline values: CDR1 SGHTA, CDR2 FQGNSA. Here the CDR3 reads CASSSGPNTDTQYF. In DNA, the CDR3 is TGTGCCAGCAGCTCGGGACCAAACACAGATACGCAGTATTTT.

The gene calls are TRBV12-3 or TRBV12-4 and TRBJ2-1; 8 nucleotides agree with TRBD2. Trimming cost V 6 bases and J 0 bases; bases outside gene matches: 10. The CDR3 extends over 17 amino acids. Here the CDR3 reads CASSAIAGPSSYNEQFF. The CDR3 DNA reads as TGTGCCAGCAGCGCGATAGCGGGACCCAGCTCCTACAATGAGCAGTTCTTC.

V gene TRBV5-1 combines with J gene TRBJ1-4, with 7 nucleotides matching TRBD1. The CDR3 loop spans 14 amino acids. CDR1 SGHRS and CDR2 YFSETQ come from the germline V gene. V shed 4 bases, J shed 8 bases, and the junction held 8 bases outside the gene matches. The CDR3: CASSAGTVVEKLFF. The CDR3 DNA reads TGCGCCAGCAGCGCCGGGACAGTCGTAGAAAAACTGTTTTTT.

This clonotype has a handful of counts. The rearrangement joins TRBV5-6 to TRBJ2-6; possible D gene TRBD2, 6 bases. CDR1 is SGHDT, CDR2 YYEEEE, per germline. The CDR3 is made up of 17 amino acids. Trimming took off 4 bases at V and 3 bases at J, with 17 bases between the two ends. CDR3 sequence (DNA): TGTGCCAGCAGCGGGGAGGAGGGGAAGGTTGGGGCCAACGTCCTGACTTTC. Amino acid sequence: CASSGEEGKVGANVLTF.